Listed below are T cell receptor beta chains from one sample, sequenced in a study of T cell responses to AZD1222 COVID-19 vaccine. Data came from immunoSEQ multiplex PCR; TCRdb stores just in-frame clones and leaves some out. The table has about 270,000 clones, approximately 94% seen once. The material was peripheral blood, obtained 28 days after the second AZD1222 dose. Receptors were obtained from an adult who received the AZD1222 COVID-19 vaccine. Both conserved end residues are part of each CDR3. The D gene is left open where the match is weak. A row's size may be missing; if present it is once, few, many or a size class.

D gene,clone size,V gene,J gene,CDR3 DNA,CDR3 protein
NA,NA,TRBV5-5,TRBJ2-7,TGTGCCAGCAGCTTGGATGTGGGGGCCTCCTACGAGCAGTACTTC,CASSLDVGASYEQYF
NA,NA,TRBV19,TRBJ1-2,TGTGCCAGTAGTTCAGGCCAAGGGAACGACCTCTATGGCTACACCTTC,CASSSGQGNDLYGYTF
NA,NA,TRBV5-1,TRBJ1-2,TGCGCCAGCAGAGGTGAAGGCCTCTCGGCCGGCTACACCTTC,CASRGEGLSAGYTF
TRBD1,NA,TRBV5-1,TRBJ1-5,TGCGCCAGCCGACCAACGACAGGGGACTTCAATCAGCCCCAGCATTTT,CASRPTTGDFNQPQHF
NA,once,TRBV7-2,TRBJ1-1,TGTGCCAGCAGCTTAGGAAGGGTTGCCACTGAAGCTTTCTTT,CASSLGRVATEAFF
NA,NA,TRBV6-5,TRBJ1-1,TGTGCCAGCAGTACCCCCGAGGGGGTGAACACTGAAGCTTTCTTT,CASSTPEGVNTEAFF
NA,NA,TRBV7-9,TRBJ1-3,TGTGCCAGCAGCTCGAACACGGGGTCCTCTGGAAACACCATATATTTT,CASSSNTGSSGNTIYF
NA,NA,TRBV6-1,TRBJ2-7,TGTGCCAGCAGCCAGAGACCCTACGAGCAGTACTTC,CASSQRPYEQYF
NA,NA,TRBV29-1,TRBJ1-5,TGCAGCGCCCGAGGGCAGGGAATAAGCAATCAGCCCCAGCATTTT,CSARGQGISNQPQHF
NA,NA,TRBV27,TRBJ1-2,TGTGCCAGCAGTTCCTCTTCAACAGGACCCTTACGCTATGGCTACACCTTC,CASSSSSTGPLRYGYTF
NA,NA,TRBV7-2,TRBJ2-7,TGTGCCAGCAGCTTAGAGGGTCCTCCCCGCTACGAGCAGTACTTC,CASSLEGPPRYEQYF
NA,NA,TRBV7-8,TRBJ2-4,TGTGCCAGCAGCTTAGCTACTCCCTCGGCGAACATTCAGTACTTC,CASSLATPSANIQYF
TRBD2,NA,TRBV5-1,TRBJ2-2,TGCGCCAGCAGCGGTTCATTCGGGGGGGATAACACCGGGGAGCTGTTTTTT,CASSGSFGGDNTGELFF
NA,NA,TRBV25-1,TRBJ1-5,TGTGCCAGCAGTGAATGGAAGGACGGTCAGCCCCAGCATTTT,CASSEWKDGQPQHF
NA,NA,TRBV28,TRBJ2-4,TGTGCCAGTCGCCCTCCGGGAAACATTCAGTACTTC,CASRPPGNIQYF
TRBD1,NA,TRBV10-2,TRBJ1-2,TGCGCCAGCAGTGAGTTAAGGGGACAGGGAAATGGCTACACCTTC,CASSELRGQGNGYTF
NA,NA,TRBV4-2,TRBJ1-2,TGTGCCAGCAGTCAAGTTGAGGGCGGCTACACCTTC,CASSQVEGGYTF
NA,NA,TRBV7-9,TRBJ1-4,TGTGCCAGCAGCTACCCAGTAGGCAATAATGAAAAACTGTTTTTT,CASSYPVGNNEKLFF
TRBD1,NA,TRBV5-1,TRBJ2-5,TGCGCCAGCAGCTTGGCCCTGGGACAGCAAGAGACCCAGTACTTC,CASSLALGQQETQYF
TRBD1,NA,TRBV5-4,TRBJ1-2,TGTGCCAGCAGAAGAGGGGGCGATGTTAACTATGGCTACACCTTC,CASRRGGDVNYGYTF
TRBD1,NA,TRBV5-4,TRBJ1-1,TGTGCCAGCAGCCTACAGGACTCCGGGACAGGGGGCTGGGCTTTCTTT,CASSLQDSGTGGWAFF
TRBD1,NA,TRBV7-4,TRBJ1-5,TGTGCCAGCAGCCTAGACCGCAGGGGGAGAGGCAATCAGCCCCAGCATTTT,CASSLDRRGRGNQPQHF
NA,NA,TRBV10-2,TRBJ2-1,TGCGCCACCGTGATAGGTCCTAACTCCTACAATGAGCAGTTCTTC,CATVIGPNSYNEQFF
TRBD1,NA,TRBV19,TRBJ1-5,TGTGCCAGTAATCAACAGGGGGCAAGCAATCAGCCCCAGCATTTT,CASNQQGASNQPQHF
TRBD1,NA,TRBV18,TRBJ1-5,TGTGCCAGCTCAGGAGGGACAGGGGACAATCAGCCCCAGCATTTT,CASSGGTGDNQPQHF
NA,NA,TRBV7-9,TRBJ2-7,TGTGCCAGCAGCGGGGGGAGGGAGCAGTACTTC,CASSGGREQYF
NA,NA,TRBV6-2/TRBV6-3,TRBJ1-1,TGTGCCAGCAGTTTAAATTTCGACGGCACTGAAGCTTTCTTT,CASSLNFDGTEAFF
TRBD1,NA,TRBV6-5,TRBJ2-7,TGTGCCAGCAGGCCGGGACAGGGATCCTACGAGCAGTACTTC,CASRPGQGSYEQYF
NA,NA,TRBV2,TRBJ1-2,TGTGCCAGCAGTGACGGGGGAAACTATGGCTACACCTTC,CASSDGGNYGYTF
NA,NA,TRBV7-8,TRBJ1-5,TGTGCCAGCAGCCCCCTCAGGTCCAGCAATCAGCCCCAGCATTTT,CASSPLRSSNQPQHF
NA,NA,TRBV29-1,TRBJ2-1,TGCAGCGTTGAGCTCAGGGATTATGAGCAGTTCTTC,CSVELRDYEQFF
NA,NA,TRBV4-1,TRBJ2-4,TGCGCCAGCAGCCAAGGGGGCCTTTCAAAAGACAAAAACATTCAGTACTTC,CASSQGGLSKDKNIQYF
TRBD1,NA,TRBV4-3,TRBJ2-7,TGCGCCAGCAGCCAAGGACAGGGGCCTTCCTACGAGCAGTACTTC,CASSQGQGPSYEQYF
TRBD1,NA,TRBV27,TRBJ1-6,TGTGCCAGCAGTTTATCCGGGACAGCAAATTCACCCCTCCACTTT,CASSLSGTANSPLHF
NA,NA,TRBV28,TRBJ1-6,TGTGCCAGCGCGTCCCAGGGATGGAAGTATAATTCACCCCTCCACTTT,CASASQGWKYNSPLHF
TRBD1,NA,TRBV2,TRBJ1-6,TGTGCCGCAGCGGGACAGGGTAATTCACCCCTCCACTTT,CAAAGQGNSPLHF
TRBD2,NA,TRBV5-6,TRBJ2-1,TGTGCCAGCAGCCGACTAGCGTACTACAATGAGCAGTTCTTC,CASSRLAYYNEQFF
TRBD1,NA,TRBV12-3/TRBV12-4,TRBJ2-1,TGTGCCAGCAGGGACGGACAGGGGTACGAGCAGTTCTTC,CASRDGQGYEQFF
NA,NA,TRBV28,TRBJ1-5,TGTGCCAGCACCTCCGGGACATATAATCAGCCCCAGCATTTT,CASTSGTYNQPQHF
NA,once,TRBV7-9,TRBJ1-2,TGTGCCAGCAGCACGGGACATAGTCTCGCGGGCTACACCTTC,CASSTGHSLAGYTF
NA,NA,TRBV2,TRBJ1-5,TGTGCCAGCAGTGGACAGACCAGCAATCAGCCCCAGCATTTT,CASSGQTSNQPQHF
TRBD1,NA,TRBV5-1,TRBJ2-2,TGCGCCAGCAGCTCCCGGGACAGGGGGAACACCGGGGAGCTGTTTTTT,CASSSRDRGNTGELFF
NA,NA,TRBV15,TRBJ1-6,TGTGCCACCAGCAGAGAAAGTCAGCATAATTCACCCCTCCACTTT,CATSRESQHNSPLHF
NA,once,TRBV28,TRBJ2-1,TGTGCCAGCAGTTTAGGGGATAGGGTTTACAATGAGCAGTTCTTC,CASSLGDRVYNEQFF
NA,NA,TRBV19,TRBJ2-1,TGTGCCAGTAGTACCACAGGCCCTGAGCAGTTCTTC,CASSTTGPEQFF
NA,NA,TRBV6-5,TRBJ2-1,TGTGCCAGCAGCCCCGACCCCAGAGGGGAGCAGTTCTTC,CASSPDPRGEQFF
NA,NA,TRBV5-1,TRBJ2-2,TGCGCCAGCAGTGACCCCTCGAGGGGCAACACCGGGGAGCTGTTTTTT,CASSDPSRGNTGELFF
NA,NA,TRBV19,TRBJ1-5,TGTGCCAGTAGCCTCACCTCGGACGTAAATCAGCCCCAGCATTTT,CASSLTSDVNQPQHF
NA,NA,TRBV3-1/TRBV3-2,TRBJ2-2,TGTGCCAGCAGCCGTCCCTATTTAAATTTGACCGGGGAGCTGTTTTTT,CASSRPYLNLTGELFF
NA,NA,TRBV6-5,TRBJ2-2,TGTGCCAGCACGCCAGGGGGGCTCAGCGGGGAGCTGTTTTTT,CASTPGGLSGELFF
NA,NA,TRBV28,TRBJ2-7,TGTGCCAGCAGTTTAGACCCCACCACCACCTACGAGCAGTACTTC,CASSLDPTTTYEQYF
TRBD1,NA,TRBV2,TRBJ1-2,TGTGCCAGCAGCTATATCCCCGGGACAGAAGCCTACACCTTC,CASSYIPGTEAYTF
NA,NA,TRBV7-2,TRBJ1-2,TGTGCCAGCAGCCCCCGGGGGAGCCCCTATGGCTACACCTTC,CASSPRGSPYGYTF
NA,NA,TRBV9,TRBJ2-3,TGTGCCAGCAGCGCCTCAAACGACAGGTCTACGCAGTATTTT,CASSASNDRSTQYF